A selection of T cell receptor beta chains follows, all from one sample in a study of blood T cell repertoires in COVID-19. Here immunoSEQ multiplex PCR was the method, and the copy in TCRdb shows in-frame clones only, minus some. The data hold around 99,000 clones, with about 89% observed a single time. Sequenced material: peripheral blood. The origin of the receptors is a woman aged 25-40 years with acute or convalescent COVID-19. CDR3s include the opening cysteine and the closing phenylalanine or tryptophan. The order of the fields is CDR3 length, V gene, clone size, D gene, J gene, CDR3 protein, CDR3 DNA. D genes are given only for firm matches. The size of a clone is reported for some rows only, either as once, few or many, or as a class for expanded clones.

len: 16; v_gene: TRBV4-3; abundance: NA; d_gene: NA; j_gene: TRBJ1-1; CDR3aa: CASSTQSGDIDTEAFF; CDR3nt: TGCGCCAGCAGCACCCAATCTGGGGACATCGACACTGAAGCTTTCTTT
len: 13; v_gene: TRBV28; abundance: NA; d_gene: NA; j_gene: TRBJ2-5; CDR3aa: CASSRGGDETQYF; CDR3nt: TGTGCCAGCAGTCGGGGAGGAGATGAGACCCAGTACTTC
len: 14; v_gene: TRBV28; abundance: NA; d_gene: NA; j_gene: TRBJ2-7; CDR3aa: CASSSNPEGYEQYF; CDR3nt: TGTGCCAGCAGTTCCAACCCCGAGGGATACGAGCAGTACTTC
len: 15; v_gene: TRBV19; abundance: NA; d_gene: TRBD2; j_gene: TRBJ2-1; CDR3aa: CASSMTRLAGDEQFF; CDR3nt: TGTGCCAGTAGTATGACTAGACTAGCGGGAGACGAGCAGTTCTTC
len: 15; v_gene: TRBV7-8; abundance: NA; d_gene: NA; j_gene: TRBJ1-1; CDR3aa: CASSLSPGPNTEAFF; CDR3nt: TGTGCCAGCAGCTTATCCCCAGGGCCGAACACTGAAGCTTTCTTT
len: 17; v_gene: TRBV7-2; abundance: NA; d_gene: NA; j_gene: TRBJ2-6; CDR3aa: CASSSRTGYSGANVLTF; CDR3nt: TGTGCCAGCAGCTCACGAACAGGGTACTCTGGGGCCAACGTCCTGACTTTC
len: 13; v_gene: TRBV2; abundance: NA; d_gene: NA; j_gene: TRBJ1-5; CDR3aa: CASSAFRGQPQHF; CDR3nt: TGTGCCAGCAGTGCCTTTAGAGGTCAGCCCCAGCATTTT
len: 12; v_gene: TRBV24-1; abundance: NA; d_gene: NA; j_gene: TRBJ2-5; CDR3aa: CATISTYRTQYF; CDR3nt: TGTGCCACCATATCTACGTATAGGACCCAGTACTTC
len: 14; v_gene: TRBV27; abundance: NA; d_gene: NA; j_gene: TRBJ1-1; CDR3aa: CASTRVGGETEAFF; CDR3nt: TGTGCCAGCACCCGAGTGGGGGGGGAGACTGAAGCTTTCTTT
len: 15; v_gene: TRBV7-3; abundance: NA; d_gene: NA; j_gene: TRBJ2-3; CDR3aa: CASTSGGLYTDTQYF; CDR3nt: TGTGCCAGCACCTCGGGTGGACTATACACAGATACGCAGTATTTT
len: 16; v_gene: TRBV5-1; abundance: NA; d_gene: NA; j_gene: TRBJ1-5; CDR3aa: CASNLLVRLSNQPQHF; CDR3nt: TGCGCCAGCAACCTCTTAGTACGACTTAGCAATCAGCCCCAGCATTTT
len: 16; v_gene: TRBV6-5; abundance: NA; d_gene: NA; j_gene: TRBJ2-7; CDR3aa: CASSYSNLRGNYEQYF; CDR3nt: TGTGCCAGCAGTTACTCGAATCTTCGGGGGAACTACGAGCAGTACTTC
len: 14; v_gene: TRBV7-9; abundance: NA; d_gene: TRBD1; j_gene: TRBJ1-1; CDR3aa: CASSLGDRDKGAFF; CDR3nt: TGTGCCAGCAGCTTGGGGGACAGGGACAAAGGGGCTTTCTTT
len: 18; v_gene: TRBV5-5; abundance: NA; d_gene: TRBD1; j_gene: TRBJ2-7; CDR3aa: CASSLDFWDRGPTYEQYF; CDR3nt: TGTGCCAGCAGCTTGGATTTCTGGGACAGGGGACCGACCTACGAGCAGTACTTC
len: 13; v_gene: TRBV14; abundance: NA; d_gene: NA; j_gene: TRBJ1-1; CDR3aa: CASSQGRRTEAFF; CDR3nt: TGTGCCAGCAGCCAAGGGAGACGGACTGAAGCTTTCTTT
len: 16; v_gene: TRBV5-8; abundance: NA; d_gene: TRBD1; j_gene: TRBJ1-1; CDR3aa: CASSLGQGWRNTEAFF; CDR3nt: TGTGCCAGCAGCTTGGGACAGGGGTGGCGGAACACTGAAGCTTTCTTT
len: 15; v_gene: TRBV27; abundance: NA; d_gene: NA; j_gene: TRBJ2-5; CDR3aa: CASTEHPGAQETQYF; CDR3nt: TGTGCCAGCACTGAACATCCGGGAGCACAAGAGACCCAGTACTTC
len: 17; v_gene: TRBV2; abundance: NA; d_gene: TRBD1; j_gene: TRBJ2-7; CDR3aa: CASKGARTGGIMYEQYF; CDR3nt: TGTGCCAGCAAGGGGGCTAGGACAGGGGGCATAATGTACGAGCAGTACTTC
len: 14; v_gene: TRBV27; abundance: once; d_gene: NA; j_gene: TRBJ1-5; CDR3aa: CASSLVGGRQPQHF; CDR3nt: TGTGCCAGCAGTTTAGTAGGGGGAAGACAGCCCCAGCATTTT
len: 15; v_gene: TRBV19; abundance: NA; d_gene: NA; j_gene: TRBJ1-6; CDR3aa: CASSTSGQLQSPLHF; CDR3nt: TGTGCCAGTAGTACCTCCGGACAGCTCCAGTCACCCCTCCACTTT
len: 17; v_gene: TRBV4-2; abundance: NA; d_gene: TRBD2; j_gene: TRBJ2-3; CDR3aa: CASSQRSQRGAGDTQYF; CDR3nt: TGTGCCAGCAGCCAAAGGTCCCAGCGGGGGGCGGGAGATACGCAGTATTTT
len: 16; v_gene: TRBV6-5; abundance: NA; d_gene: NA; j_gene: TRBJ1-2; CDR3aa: CASSYGAGPTNYGYTF; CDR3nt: TGTGCCAGCAGTTACGGGGCAGGACCAACTAACTATGGCTACACCTTC
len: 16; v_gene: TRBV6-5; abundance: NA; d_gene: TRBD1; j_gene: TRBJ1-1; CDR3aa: CVSSSPRTGPGTEAFF; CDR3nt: TGTGTCAGCAGTTCCCCTAGGACAGGGCCCGGCACTGAAGCTTTCTTT
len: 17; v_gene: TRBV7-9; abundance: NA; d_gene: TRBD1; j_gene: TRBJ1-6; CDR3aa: CASSYPPGQQNNSPLHF; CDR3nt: TGTGCCAGCAGTTACCCCCCGGGACAGCAAAATAATTCACCCCTCCACTTT
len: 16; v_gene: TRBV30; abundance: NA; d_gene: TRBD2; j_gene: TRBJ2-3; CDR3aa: CAWERLAGGITDTQYF; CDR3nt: TGTGCCTGGGAGCGGTTAGCGGGAGGGATCACAGATACGCAGTATTTT
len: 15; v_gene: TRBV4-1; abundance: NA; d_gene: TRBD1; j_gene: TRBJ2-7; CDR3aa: CASSTGTGVPYEQYF; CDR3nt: TGCGCCAGCAGCACCGGGACAGGGGTGCCCTACGAGCAGTACTTC
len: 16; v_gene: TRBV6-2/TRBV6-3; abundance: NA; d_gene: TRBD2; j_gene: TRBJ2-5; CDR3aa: CASSSTTSGSGETQYF; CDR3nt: TGTGCCAGCAGTTCAACAACTAGCGGGAGCGGCGAGACCCAGTACTTC
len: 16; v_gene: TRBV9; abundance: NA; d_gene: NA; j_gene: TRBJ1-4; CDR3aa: CASSVAGGATNEKLFF; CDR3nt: TGTGCCAGCAGCGTTGCGGGGGGGGCAACTAATGAAAAACTGTTTTTT
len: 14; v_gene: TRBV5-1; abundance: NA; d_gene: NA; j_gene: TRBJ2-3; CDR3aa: CASRYGGFTDTQYF; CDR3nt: TGCGCCAGCCGGTACGGGGGATTCACAGATACGCAGTATTTT
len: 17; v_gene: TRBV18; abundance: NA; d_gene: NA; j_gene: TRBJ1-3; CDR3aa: CASSPPNSLSSGNTIYF; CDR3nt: TGTGCCAGCTCACCACCGAATTCACTGAGCTCTGGAAACACCATATATTTT
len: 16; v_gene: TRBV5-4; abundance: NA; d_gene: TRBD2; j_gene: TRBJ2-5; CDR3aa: CASSRGLAGTQETQYF; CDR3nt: TGTGCCAGCAGCAGGGGACTAGCGGGAACCCAAGAGACCCAGTACTTC
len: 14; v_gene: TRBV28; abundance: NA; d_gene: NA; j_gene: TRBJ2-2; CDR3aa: CASSSGQNTGELFF; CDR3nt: TGTGCCAGCAGCTCGGGACAGAACACCGGGGAGCTGTTTTTT
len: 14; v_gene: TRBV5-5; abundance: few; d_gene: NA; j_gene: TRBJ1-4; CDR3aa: CASSLGRLNEKLFF; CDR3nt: TGTGCCAGCAGCTTGGGCAGACTTAATGAAAAACTGTTTTTT
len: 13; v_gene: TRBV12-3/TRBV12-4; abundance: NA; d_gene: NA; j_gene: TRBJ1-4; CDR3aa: CASNTGRHEKLFF; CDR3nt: TGTGCCAGCAATACAGGGCGTCATGAAAAACTGTTTTTT
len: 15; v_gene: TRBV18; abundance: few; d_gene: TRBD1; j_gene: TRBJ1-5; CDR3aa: CASSEGQNSNQPQHF; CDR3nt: TGTGCCAGCTCGGAGGGACAGAATAGCAATCAGCCCCAGCATTTT
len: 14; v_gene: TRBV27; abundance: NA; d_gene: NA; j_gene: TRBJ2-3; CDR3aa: CASYGSRRSDTQYF; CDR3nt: TGTGCCAGCTACGGATCACGGAGATCAGATACGCAGTATTTT
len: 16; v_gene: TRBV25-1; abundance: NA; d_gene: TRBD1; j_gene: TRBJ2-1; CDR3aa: CASSPIRDSRNNEQFF; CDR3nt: TGTGCCAGCAGCCCGATCCGGGACAGCAGAAACAATGAGCAGTTCTTC
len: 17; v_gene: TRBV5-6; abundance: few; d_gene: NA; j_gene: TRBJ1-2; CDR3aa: CASSFSISPGANYGYTF; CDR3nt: TGTGCCAGCAGCTTTTCGATAAGCCCGGGAGCCAACTATGGCTACACCTTC
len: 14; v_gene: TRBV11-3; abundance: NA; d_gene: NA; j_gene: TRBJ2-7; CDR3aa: CASSSGGLAYEQYF; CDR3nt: TGTGCCAGCAGCTCTGGAGGCCTCGCCTACGAGCAGTACTTC
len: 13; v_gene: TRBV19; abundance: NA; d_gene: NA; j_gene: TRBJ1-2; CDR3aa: CASSMLGANGYTF; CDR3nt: TGTGCCAGTAGTATGCTGGGGGCAAATGGCTACACCTTC
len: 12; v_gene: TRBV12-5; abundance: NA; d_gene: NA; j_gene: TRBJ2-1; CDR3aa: CASGWGVNEQFF; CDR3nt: TGTGCTAGTGGTTGGGGGGTCAATGAGCAGTTCTTC
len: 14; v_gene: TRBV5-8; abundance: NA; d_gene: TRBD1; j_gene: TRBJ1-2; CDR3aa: CASSLGDRSYGYTF; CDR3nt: TGTGCCAGCAGCTTGGGGGACAGAAGTTATGGCTACACCTTC
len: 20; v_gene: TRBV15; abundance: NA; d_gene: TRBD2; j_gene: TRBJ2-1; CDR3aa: CATSRDIGTSGSFFFDEQFF; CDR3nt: TGTGCCACCAGCAGAGATATAGGGACTAGCGGGAGTTTTTTTTTCGATGAGCAGTTCTTC
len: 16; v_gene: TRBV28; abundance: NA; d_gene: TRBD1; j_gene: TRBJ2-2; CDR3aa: CASSLMGQSNTGELFF; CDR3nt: TGTGCCAGCAGTTTAATGGGACAGAGTAACACCGGGGAGCTGTTTTTT
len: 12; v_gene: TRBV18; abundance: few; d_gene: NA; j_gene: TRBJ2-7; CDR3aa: CASSPGDYEQYF; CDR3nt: TGTGCCAGCTCACCGGGCGACTACGAGCAGTACTTC
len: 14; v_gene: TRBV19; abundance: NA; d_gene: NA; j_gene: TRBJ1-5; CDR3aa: CASMTRQGQQPQHF; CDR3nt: TGTGCCAGTATGACCCGGCAGGGACAACAGCCCCAGCATTTT
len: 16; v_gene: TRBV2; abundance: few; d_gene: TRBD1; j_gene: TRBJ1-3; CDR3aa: CASSVDRRSSGNTIYF; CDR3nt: TGTGCCAGCAGTGTGGACAGGCGAAGCTCTGGAAACACCATATATTTT
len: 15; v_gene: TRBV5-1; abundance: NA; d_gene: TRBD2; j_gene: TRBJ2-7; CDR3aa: CASREGLAGSYEQYF; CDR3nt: TGCGCCAGCAGGGAGGGACTAGCGGGCTCCTACGAGCAGTACTTC
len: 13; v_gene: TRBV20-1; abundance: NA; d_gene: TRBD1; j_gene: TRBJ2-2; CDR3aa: CSASGTVTGELFF; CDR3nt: TGCAGTGCTAGTGGGACAGTAACCGGGGAGCTGTTTTTT
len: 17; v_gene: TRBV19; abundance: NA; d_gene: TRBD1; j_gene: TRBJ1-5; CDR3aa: CASSSTGTGGGDQPQHF; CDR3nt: TGTGCCAGTAGTAGTACCGGGACAGGGGGAGGCGATCAGCCCCAGCATTTT
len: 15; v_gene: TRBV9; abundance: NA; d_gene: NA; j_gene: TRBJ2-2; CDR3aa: CASSPPNPNTGELFF; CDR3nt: TGTGCCAGCAGCCCCCCTAATCCGAACACCGGGGAGCTGTTTTTT
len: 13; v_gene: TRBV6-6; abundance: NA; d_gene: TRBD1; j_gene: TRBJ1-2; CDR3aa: CASRPGTGYGYTF; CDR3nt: TGTGCCAGCAGACCCGGGACAGGCTATGGCTACACCTTC
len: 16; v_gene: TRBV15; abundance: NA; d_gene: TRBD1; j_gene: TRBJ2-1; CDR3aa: CATSRGGTAYMDEQFF; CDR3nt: TGTGCCACCAGCAGAGGGGGGACAGCCTACATGGATGAGCAGTTCTTC
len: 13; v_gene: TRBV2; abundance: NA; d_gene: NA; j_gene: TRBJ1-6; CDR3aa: CASSQDMNSPLHF; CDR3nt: TGTGCCAGCAGTCAAGACATGAATTCACCCCTCCACTTT
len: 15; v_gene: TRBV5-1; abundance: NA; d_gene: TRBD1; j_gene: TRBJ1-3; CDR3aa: CASSTDRSSGNTIYF; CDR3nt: TGCGCCAGCAGCACGGACAGGAGCTCTGGAAACACCATATATTTT